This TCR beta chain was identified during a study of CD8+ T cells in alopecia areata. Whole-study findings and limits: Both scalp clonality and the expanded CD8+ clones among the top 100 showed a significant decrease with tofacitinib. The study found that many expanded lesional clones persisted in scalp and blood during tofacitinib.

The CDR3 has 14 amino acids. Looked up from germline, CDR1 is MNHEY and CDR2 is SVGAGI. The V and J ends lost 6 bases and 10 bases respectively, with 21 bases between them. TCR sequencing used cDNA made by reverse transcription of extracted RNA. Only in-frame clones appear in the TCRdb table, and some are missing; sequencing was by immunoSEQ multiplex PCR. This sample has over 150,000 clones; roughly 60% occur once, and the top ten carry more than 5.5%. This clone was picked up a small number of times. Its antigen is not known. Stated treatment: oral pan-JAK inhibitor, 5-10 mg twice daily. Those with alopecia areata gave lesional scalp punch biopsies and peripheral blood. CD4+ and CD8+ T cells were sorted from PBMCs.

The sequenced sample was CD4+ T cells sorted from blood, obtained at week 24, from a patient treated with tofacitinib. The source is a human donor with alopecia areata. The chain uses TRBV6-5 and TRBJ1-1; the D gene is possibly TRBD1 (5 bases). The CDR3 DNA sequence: TGTGCCAGCAGAGAAGCTAGGACCCGGGGGGGAGCTTTCTTT. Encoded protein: CASREARTRGGAFF.